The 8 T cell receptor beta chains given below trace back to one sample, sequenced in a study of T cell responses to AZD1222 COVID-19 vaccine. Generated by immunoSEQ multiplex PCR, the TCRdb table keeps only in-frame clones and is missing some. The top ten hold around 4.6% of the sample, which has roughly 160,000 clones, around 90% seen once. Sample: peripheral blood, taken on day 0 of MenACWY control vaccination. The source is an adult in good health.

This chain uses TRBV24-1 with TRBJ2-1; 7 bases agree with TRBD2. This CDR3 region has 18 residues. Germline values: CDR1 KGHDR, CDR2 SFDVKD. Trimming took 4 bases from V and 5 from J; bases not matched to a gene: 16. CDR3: CATSDLYRGSGANNEQFF. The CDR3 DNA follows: TGTGCCACCAGTGACCTATATCGCGGGAGCGGTGCAAACAATGAGCAGTTCTTC.

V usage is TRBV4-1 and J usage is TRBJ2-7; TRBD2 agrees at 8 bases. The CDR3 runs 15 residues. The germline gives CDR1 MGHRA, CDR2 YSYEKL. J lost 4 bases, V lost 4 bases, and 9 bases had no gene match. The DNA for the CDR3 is TGCGCCAGCAGCCCCTCAGGACTAGCAGAGTACGAGCAGTACTTC. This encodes CASSPSGLAEYEQYF.

The CDR3: CASSDLTGGGEKLFF. DNA of the CDR3: TGTGCCAGCAGTGATCTGACAGGCGGCGGGGAAAAACTGTTTTTT. The V gene is TRBV2, the J gene TRBJ1-4, with D perhaps TRBD1 (6 bases). Germline-derived CDR1 and CDR2 are SNHLY and FYNNEI. There are 15 residues in the CDR3. Trimming stripped 3 bases from V and 8 bases from J, with 16 bases between.

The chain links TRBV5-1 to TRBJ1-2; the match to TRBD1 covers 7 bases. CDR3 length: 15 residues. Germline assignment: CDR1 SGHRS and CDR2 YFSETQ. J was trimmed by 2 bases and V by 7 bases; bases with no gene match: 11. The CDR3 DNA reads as TGCGCCAGCTTCAGGGGGGGAACAGCAAACTATGGCTACACCTTC. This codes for CASFRGGTANYGYTF.

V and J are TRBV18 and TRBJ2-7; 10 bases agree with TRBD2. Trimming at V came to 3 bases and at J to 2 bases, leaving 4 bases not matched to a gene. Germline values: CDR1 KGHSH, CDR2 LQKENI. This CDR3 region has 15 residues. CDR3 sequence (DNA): TGTGCCAGCTCACCTTTAGCGGGAGGCCCCTACGAGCAGTACTTC. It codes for CASSPLAGGPYEQYF.

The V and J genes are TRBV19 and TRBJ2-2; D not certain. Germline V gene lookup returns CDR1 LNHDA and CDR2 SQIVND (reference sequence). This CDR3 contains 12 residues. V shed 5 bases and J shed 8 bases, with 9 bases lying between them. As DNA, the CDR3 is TGTGCCAGTAGTGGCCCTTATGGGGAGCTGTTTTTT. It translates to CASSGPYGELFF.

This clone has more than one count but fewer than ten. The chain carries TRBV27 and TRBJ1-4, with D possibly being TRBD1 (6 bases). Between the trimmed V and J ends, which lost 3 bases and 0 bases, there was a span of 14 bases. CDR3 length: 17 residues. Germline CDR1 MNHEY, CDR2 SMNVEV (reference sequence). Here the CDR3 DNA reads TGTGCCAGCAGTTTCCGACAGGATCATGCAACTAATGAAAAACTGTTTTTT. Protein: CASSFRQDHATNEKLFF.

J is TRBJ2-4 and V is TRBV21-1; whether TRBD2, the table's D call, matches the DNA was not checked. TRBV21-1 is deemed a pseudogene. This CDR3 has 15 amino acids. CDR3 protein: CASLARLLAKNIQYF. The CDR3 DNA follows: TGTGCCAGCTTAGCACGGTTACTAGCCAAAAACATTCAGTACTTC.